Listed below are T cell receptor beta chains from one sample, sequenced in a study of blood T cell repertoires in COVID-19. Sequenced by immunoSEQ multiplex PCR; TCRdb stores in-frame clones only, minus some. This table has more than 95,000 clones, approximately 81% appearing once. Sample: peripheral blood. The receptors were sampled from a man older than 75 with COVID-19, enrolled during active disease. CDR3s include the opening cysteine and the closing phenylalanine or tryptophan. Fields, in order: J gene, clone size, D gene, V gene, CDR3 protein, CDR3 DNA. A D gene is named only where the DNA matches it firmly. Part of the rows lack a size; the others show once, few, many or a class for expanded clones.

TRBJ2-4,.,TRBD1,TRBV19,CASSSPTGQTTSIQYF,TGTGCCAGTAGTAGCCCGACGGGACAGACAACTAGCATTCAGTACTTC
TRBJ1-1,few,.,TRBV29-1,CSVTGGNTEAFF,TGCAGCGTCACGGGGGGGAACACTGAAGCTTTCTTT
TRBJ2-2,few,.,TRBV24-1,CATSDPTARRVNTGELFF,TGTGCCACCAGTGACCCCACGGCTCGCAGGGTGAACACCGGGGAGCTGTTTTTT
TRBJ1-1,.,.,TRBV21-1,CASSKSEQNTEAFF,TGTGCCAGCAGCAAGTCAGAACAGAACACTGAAGCTTTCTTT
TRBJ2-2,.,TRBD1,TRBV19,CASRAQGWYTGELFF,TGTGCCAGTAGAGCACAGGGGTGGTACACCGGGGAGCTGTTTTTT
TRBJ2-7,once,.,TRBV7-2,CASSRFTSYEQYF,TGTGCCAGCAGCCGCTTTACATCCTACGAGCAGTACTTC
TRBJ2-1,.,.,TRBV2,CASRPGLQARRNNEQFF,TGTGCCAGCAGGCCGGGACTCCAAGCCCGCCGGAACAATGAGCAGTTCTTC
TRBJ2-7,.,TRBD1,TRBV6-4,CASKPRDRTYEQYF,TGTGCCAGCAAACCCCGGGACAGGACCTACGAGCAGTACTTC
TRBJ2-5,.,TRBD2,TRBV7-9,CASSPTSGSNLAQETQYF,TGTGCCAGCAGCCCGACTAGCGGGAGTAACCTGGCCCAAGAGACCCAGTACTTC
TRBJ2-6,once,.,TRBV7-3,CASSLTGGRSSGANVLTF,TGTGCCAGCAGCTTAACAGGAGGGAGGAGCTCTGGGGCCAACGTCCTGACTTTC
TRBJ2-5,.,.,TRBV7-3,CASSAGSQETQYF,TGTGCCAGCAGCGCAGGGTCCCAAGAGACCCAGTACTTC
TRBJ1-2,.,TRBD1,TRBV7-2,CASSAAAGTAYGYTF,TGTGCCAGCAGCGCAGCCGCCGGGACAGCCTATGGCTACACCTTC
TRBJ1-6,.,.,TRBV7-2,CASSLLTLNSPLHF,TGTGCCAGCAGCCTACTAACCTTGAACTCACCCCTCCACTTT
TRBJ2-7,.,.,TRBV19,CATSGPIGGEQYF,TGTGCCACTTCCGGGCCAATTGGAGGGGAGCAGTACTTC
TRBJ1-1,.,.,TRBV9,CASSVDFGGTEAFF,TGTGCCAGCAGCGTAGACTTCGGGGGTACTGAAGCTTTCTTT